This TCR beta chain was obtained from a study of cytomegalovirus exposure and HLA in healthy donors. With regard to this clone: Its antigen is currently unknown.

Broader study findings: HLA alleles showed associations with about 17,000 TCR beta sequences in a later analysis, at a 0.05 false discovery rate. Cytomegalovirus status was reportedly diagnosed by the classifier with high specificity and sensitivity. Reports state that TCR beta sequences accurately predicted most subjects' HLA-A and HLA-B alleles.

It was with 60 Vbeta and 13 Jbeta primers that the PCR ran. Using immunoSEQ multiplex PCR, the repertoire was profiled, and TCRdb retains in-frame clones only, with some absent. The sample lists over 100,000 clones; roughly 80% were seen once. The length of the CDR3 is 13 residues. After removal of 3 bases from V and 5 bases from J, the junction contained 1 base not matched to a gene. In germline, CDR1 is SGDLS, CDR2 YYNGEE. J is TRBJ2-3 and V is TRBV9; 9 bases match TRBD1. Sequenced material: PBMCs. This TCR was recovered from a man aged 25-40 years in good health and CMV-seronegative. The CDR3 sequence is CASSGQGGDTQYF. The CDR3 DNA follows: TGTGCCAGCAGCGGACAGGGGGGAGATACGCAGTATTTT.